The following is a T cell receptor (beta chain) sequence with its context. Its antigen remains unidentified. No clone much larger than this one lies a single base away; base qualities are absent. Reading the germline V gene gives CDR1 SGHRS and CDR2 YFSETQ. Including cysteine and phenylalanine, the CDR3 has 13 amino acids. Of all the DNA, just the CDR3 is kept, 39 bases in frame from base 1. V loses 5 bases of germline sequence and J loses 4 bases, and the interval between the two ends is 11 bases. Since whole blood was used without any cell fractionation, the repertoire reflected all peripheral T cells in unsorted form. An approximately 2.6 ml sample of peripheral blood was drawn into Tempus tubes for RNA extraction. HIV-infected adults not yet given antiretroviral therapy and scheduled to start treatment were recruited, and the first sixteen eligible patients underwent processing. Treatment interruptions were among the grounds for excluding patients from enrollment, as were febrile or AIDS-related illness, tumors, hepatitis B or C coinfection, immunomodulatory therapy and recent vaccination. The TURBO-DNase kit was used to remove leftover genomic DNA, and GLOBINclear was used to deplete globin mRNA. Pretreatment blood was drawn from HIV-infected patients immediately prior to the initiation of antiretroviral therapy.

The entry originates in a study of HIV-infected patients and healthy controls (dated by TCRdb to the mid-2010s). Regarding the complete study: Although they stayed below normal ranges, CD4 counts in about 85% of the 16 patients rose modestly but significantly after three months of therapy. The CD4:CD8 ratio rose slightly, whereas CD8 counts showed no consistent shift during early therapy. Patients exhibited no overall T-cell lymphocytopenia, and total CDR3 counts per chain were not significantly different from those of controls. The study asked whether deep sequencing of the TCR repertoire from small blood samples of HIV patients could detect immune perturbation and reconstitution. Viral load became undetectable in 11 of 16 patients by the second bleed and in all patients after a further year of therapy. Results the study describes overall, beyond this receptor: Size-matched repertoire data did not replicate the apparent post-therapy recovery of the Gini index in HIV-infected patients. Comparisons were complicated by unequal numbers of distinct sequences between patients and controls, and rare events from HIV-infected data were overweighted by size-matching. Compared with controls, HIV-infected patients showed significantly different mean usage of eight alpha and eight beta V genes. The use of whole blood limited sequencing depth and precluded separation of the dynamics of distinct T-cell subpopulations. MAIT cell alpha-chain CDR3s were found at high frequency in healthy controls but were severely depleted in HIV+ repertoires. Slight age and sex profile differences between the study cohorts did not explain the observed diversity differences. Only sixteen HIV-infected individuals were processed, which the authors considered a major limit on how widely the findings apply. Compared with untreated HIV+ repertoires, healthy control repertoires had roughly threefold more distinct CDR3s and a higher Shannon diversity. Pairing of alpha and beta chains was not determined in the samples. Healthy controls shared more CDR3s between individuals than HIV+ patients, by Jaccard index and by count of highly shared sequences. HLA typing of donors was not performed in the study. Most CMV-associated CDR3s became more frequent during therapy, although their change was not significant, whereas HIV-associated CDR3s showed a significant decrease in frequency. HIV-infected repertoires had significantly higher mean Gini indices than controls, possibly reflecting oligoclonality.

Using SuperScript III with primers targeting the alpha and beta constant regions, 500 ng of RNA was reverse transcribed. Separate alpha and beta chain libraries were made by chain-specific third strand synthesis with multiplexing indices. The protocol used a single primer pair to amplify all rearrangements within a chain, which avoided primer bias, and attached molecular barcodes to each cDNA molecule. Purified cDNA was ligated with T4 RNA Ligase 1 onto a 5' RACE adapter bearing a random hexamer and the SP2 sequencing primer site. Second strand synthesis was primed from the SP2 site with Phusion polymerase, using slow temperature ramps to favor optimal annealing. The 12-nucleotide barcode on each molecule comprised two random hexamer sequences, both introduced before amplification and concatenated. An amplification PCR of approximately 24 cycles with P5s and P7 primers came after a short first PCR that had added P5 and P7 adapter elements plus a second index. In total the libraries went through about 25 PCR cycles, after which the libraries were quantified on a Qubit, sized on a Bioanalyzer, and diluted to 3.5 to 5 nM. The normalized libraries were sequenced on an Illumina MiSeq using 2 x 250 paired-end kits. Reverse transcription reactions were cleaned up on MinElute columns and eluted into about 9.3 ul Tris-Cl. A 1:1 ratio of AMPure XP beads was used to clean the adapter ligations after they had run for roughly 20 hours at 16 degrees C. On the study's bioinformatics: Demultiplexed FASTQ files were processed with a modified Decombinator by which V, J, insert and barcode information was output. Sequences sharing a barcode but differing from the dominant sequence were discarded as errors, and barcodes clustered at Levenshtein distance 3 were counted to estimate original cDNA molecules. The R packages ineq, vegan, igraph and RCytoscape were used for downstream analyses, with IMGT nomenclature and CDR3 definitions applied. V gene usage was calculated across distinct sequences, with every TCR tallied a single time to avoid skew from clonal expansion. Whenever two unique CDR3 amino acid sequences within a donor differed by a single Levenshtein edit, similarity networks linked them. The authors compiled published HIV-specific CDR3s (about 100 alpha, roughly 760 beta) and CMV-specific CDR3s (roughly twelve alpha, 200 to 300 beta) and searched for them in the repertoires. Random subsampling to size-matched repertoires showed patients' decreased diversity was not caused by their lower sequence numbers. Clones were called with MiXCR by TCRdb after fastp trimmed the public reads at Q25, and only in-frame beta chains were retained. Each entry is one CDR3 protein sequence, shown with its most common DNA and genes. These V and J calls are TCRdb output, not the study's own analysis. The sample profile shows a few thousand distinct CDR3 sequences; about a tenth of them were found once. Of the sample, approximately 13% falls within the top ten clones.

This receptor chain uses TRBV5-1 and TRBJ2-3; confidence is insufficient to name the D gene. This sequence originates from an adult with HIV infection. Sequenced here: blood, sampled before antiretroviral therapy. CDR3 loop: CASSSWGADTQYF. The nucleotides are TGCGCCAGCAGTTCATGGGGTGCAGATACGCAGTATTTT.